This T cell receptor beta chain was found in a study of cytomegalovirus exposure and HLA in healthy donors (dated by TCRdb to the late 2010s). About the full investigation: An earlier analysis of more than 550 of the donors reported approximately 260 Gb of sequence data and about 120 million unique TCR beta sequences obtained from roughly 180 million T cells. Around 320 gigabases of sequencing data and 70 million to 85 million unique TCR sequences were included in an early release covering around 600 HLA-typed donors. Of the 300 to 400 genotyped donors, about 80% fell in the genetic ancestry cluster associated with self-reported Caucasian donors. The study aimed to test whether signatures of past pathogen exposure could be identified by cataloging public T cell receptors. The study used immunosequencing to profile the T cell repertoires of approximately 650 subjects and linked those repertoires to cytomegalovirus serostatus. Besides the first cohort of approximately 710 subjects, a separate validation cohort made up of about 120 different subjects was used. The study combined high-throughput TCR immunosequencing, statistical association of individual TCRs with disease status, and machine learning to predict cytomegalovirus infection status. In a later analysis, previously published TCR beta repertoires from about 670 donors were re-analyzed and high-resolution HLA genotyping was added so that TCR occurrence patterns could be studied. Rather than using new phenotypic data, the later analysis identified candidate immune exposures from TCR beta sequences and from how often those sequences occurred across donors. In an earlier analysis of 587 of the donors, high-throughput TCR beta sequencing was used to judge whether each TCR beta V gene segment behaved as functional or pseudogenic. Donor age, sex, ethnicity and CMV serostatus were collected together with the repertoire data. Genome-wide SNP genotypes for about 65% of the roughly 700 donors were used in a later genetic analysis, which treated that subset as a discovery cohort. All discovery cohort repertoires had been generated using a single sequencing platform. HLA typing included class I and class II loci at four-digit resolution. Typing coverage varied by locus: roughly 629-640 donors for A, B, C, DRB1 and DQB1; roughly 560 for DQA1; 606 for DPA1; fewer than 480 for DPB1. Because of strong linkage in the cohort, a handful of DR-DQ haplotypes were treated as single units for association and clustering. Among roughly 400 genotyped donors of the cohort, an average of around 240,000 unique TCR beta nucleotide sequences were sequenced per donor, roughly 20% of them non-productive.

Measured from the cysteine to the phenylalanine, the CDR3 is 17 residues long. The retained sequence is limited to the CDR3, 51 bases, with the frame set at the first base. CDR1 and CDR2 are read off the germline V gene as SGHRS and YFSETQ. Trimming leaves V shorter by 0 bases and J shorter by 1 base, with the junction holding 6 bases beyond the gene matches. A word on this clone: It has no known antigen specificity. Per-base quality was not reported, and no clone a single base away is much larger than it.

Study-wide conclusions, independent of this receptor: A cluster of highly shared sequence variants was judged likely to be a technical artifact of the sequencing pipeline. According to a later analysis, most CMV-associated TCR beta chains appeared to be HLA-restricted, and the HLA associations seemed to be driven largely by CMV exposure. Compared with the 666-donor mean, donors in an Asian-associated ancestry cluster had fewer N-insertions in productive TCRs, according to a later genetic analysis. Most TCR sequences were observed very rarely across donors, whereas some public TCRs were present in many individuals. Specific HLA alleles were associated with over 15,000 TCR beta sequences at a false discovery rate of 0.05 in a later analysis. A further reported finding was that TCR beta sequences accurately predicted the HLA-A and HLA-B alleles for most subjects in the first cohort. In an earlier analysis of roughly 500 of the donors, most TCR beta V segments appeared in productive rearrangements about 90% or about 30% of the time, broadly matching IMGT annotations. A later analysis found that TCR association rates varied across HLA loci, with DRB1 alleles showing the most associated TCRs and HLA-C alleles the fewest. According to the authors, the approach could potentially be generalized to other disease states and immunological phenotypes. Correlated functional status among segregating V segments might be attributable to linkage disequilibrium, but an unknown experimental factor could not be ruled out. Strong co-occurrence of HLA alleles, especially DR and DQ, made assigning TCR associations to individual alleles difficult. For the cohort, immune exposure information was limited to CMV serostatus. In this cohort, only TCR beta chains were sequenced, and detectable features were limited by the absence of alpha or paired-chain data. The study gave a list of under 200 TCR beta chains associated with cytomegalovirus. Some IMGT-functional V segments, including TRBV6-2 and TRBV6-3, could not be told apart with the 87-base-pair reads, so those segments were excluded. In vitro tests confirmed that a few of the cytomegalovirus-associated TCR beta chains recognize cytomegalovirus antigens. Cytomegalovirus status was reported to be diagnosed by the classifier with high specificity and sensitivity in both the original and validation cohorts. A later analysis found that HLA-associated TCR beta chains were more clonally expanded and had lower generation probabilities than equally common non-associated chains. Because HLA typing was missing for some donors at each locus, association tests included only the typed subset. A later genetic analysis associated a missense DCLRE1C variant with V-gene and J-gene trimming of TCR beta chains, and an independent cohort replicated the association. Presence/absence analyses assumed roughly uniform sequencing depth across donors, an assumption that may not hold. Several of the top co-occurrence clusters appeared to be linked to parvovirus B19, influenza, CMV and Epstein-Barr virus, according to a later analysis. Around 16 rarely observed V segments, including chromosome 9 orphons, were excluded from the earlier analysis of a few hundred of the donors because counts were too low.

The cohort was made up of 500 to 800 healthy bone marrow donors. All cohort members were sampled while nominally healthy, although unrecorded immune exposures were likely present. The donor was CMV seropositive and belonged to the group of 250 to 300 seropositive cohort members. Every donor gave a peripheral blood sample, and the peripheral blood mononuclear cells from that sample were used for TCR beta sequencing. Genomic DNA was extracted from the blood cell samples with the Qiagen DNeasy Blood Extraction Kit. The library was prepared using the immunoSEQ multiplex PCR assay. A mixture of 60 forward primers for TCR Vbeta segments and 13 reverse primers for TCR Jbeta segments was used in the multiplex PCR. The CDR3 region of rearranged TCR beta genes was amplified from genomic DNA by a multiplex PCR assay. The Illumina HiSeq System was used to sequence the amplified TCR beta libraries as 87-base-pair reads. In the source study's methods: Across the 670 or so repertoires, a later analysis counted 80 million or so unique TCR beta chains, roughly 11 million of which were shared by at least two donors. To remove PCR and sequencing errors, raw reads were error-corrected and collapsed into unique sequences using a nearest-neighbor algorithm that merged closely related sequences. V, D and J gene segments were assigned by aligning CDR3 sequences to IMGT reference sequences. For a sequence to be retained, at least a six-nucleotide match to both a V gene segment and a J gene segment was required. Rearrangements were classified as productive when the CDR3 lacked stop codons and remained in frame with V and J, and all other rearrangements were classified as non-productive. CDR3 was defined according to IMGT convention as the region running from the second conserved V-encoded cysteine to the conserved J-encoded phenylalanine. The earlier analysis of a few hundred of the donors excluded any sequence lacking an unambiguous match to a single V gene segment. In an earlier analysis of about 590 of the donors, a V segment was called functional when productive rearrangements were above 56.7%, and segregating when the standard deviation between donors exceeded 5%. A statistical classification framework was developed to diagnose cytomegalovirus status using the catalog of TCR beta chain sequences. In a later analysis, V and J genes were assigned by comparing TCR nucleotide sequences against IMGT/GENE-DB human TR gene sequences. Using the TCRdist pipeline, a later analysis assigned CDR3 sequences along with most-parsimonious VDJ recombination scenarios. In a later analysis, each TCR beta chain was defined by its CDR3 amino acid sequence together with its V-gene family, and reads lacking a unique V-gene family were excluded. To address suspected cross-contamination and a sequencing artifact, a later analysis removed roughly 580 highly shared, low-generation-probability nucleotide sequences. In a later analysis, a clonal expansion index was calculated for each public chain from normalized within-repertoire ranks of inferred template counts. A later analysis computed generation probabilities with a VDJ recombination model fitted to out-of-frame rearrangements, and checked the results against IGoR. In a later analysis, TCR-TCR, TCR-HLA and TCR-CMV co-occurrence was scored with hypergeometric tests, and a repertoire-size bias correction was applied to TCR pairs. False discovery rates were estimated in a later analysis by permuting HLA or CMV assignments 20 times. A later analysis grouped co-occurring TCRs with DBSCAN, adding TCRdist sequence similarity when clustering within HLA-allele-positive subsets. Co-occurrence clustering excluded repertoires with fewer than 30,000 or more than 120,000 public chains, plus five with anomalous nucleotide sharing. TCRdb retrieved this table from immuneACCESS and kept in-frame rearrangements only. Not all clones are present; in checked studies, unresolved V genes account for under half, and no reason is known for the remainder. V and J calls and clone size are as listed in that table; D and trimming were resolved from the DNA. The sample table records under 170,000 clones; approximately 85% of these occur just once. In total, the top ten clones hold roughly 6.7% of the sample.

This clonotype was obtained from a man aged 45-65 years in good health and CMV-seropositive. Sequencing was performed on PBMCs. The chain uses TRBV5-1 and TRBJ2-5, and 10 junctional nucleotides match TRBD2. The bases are TGCGCCAGCAGCTTGGCTACTAGCGGGACTTTCCAAGAGACCCAGTACTTC. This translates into CASSLATSGTFQETQYF.